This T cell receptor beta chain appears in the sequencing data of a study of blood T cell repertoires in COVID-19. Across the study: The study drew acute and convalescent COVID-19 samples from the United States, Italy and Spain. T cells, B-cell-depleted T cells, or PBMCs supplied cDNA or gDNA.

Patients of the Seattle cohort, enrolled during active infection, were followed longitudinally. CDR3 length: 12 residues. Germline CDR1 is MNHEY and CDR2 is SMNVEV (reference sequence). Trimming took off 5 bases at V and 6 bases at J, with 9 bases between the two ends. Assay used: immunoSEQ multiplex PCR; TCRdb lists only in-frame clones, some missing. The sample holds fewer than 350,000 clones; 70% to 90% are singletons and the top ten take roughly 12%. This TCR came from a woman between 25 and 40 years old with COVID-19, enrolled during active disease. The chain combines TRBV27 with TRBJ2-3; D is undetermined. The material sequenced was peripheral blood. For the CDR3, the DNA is TGTGCCAGCAGTGCCGGGTGGGATACGCAGTATTTT. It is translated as CASSAGWDTQYF.